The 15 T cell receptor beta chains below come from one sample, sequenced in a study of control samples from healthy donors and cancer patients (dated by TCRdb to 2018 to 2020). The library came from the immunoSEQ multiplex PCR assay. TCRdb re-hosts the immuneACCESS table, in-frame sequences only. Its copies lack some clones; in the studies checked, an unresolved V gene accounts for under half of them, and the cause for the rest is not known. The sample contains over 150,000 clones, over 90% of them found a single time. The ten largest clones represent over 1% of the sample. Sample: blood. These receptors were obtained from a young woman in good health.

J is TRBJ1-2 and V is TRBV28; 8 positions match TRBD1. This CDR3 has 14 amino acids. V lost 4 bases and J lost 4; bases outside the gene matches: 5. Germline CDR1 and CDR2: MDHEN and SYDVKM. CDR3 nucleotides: TGTGCCAGCAGTTCGGCAGGGGGCTTCTATGGCTACACCTTC. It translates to CASSSAGGFYGYTF.

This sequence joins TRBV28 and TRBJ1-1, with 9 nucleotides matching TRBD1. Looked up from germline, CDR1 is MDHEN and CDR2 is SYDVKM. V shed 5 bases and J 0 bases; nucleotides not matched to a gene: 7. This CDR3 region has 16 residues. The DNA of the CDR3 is TGTGCCAGCAGTGCTGGACAGGGGATCATGAACACTGAAGCTTTCTTT. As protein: CASSAGQGIMNTEAFF.

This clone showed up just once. CDR3 in amino acids: CASSWDEQAFF. DNA of the CDR3: TGTGCCAGCAGTTGGGACGAACAAGCTTTCTTT. The genes are TRBV28 and TRBJ1-1; D might be TRBD1 (5 bases). The CDR3 extends over 11 amino acids. Germline V gives CDR1 MDHEN, CDR2 SYDVKM. V lost 4 bases and J 9 bases, leaving 9 bases between the germline ends. Together with reference TRBV28 and TRBJ1-1, the CDR3 gives the full variable domain: DVKVTQSSRYLVKRTGEKVFLECVQDMDHENMFWYRQDPGLGLRLIYFSYDVKMKEKGDIPEGYSVSREKKERFSLILESASTNQTSMYLCASSWDEQAFFGQGTRLTVV.

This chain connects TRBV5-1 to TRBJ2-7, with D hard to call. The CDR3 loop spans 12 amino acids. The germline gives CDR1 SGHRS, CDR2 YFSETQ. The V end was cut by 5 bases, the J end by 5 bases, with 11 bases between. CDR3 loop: CASSGGIDEQYF. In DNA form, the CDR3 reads TGCGCCAGCAGTGGCGGAATCGACGAGCAGTACTTC. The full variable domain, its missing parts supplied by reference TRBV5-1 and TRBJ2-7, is KAGVTQTPRYLIKTRGQQVTLSCSPISGHRSVSWYQQTPGQGLQFLFEYFSETQRNKGNFPGRFSGRQFSNSRSEMNVSTLELGDSALYLCASSGGIDEQYFGPGTRLTVT.

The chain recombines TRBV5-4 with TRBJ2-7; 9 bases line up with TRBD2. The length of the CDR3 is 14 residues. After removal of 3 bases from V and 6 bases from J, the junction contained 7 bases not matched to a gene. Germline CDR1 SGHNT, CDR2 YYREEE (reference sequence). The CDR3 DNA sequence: TGTGCCAGCAGCTCCATAGCGGGAGCTCCCGAGCAGTACTTC. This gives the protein CASSSIAGAPEQYF. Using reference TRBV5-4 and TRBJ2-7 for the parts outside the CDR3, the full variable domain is ETGVTQSPTHLIKTRGQQVTLRCSSQSGHNTVSWYQQALGQGPQFIFQYYREEENGRGNFPPRFSGLQFPNYSSELNVNALELDDSALYLCASSSIAGAPEQYFGPGTRLTVT.

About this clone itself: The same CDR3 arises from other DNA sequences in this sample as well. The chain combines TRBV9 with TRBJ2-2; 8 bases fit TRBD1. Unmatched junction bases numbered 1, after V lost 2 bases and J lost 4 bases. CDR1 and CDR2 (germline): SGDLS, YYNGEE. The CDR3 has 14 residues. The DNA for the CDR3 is TGTGCCAGCAGCGTGACAGGGGCCACCGGGGAGCTGTTTTTT. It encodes CASSVTGATGELFF.

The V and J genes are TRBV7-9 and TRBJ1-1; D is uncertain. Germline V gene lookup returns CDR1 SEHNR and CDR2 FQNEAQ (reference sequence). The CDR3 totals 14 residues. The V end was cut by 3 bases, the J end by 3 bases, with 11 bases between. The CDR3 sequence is CASSLRGGDTEAFF. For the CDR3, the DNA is TGTGCCAGCAGCTTGCGGGGAGGTGACACTGAAGCTTTCTTT.

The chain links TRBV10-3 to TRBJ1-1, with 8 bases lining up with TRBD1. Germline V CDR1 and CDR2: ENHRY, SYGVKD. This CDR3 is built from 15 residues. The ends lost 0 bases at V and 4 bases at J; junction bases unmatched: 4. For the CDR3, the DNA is TGTGCCATCAGTGAGTCTGGACAGGGCGGCACTGAAGCTTTCTTT. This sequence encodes CAISESGQGGTEAFF.

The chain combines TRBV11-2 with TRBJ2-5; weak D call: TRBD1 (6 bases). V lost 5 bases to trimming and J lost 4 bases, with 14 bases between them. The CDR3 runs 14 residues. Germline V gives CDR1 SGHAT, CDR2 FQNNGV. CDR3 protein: CASSTRGGGETQYF. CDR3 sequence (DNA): TGTGCCAGCAGCACCAGGGGTGGGGGAGAGACCCAGTACTTC.

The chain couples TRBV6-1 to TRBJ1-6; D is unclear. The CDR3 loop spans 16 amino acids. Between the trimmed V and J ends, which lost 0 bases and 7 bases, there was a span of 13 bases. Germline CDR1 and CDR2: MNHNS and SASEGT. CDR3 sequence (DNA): TGTGCCAGCAGTGAAGCGTCGGGCTCCGGGAATTCACCCCTCCACTTT. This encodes CASSEASGSGNSPLHF.

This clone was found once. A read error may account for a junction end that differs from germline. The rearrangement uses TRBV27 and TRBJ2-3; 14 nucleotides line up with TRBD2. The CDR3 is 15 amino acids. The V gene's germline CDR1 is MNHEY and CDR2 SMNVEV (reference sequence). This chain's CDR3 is CASSPESTSGGGRDF. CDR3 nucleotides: TGTGCCAGCAGTCCCGAGTCGACTAGCGGGGGGGGAAGGGATTTT.

The CDR3 loop reads CATSTGQGSDNEQFF. The CDR3 coding sequence is TGTGCCACCAGCACCGGACAGGGGTCAGACAATGAGCAGTTCTTC. The rearrangement links TRBV15 to TRBJ2-1; 9 nucleotides align to TRBD1. Germline CDR1 reads LNHNV; CDR2 reads YYDKDF (reference sequence). V shed 4 bases, J shed 5 bases, and the junction held 6 bases outside the gene matches. This CDR3 has 15 amino acids.

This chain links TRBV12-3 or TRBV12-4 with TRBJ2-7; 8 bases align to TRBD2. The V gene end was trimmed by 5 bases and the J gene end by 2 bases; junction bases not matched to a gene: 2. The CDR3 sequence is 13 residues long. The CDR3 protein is CASSEREPYEQYF. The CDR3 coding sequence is TGTGCCAGCAGTGAGCGGGAGCCCTACGAGCAGTACTTC.

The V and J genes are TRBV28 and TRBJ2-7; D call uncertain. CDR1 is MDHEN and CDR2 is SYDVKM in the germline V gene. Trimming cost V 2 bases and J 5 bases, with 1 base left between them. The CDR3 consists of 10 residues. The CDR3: CASSLNEQYF. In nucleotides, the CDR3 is TGTGCCAGCAGTTTAAACGAGCAGTACTTC. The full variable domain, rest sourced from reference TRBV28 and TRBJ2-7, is DVKVTQSSRYLVKRTGEKVFLECVQDMDHENMFWYRQDPGLGLRLIYFSYDVKMKEKGDIPEGYSVSREKKERFSLILESASTNQTSMYLCASSLNEQYFGPGTRLTVT.

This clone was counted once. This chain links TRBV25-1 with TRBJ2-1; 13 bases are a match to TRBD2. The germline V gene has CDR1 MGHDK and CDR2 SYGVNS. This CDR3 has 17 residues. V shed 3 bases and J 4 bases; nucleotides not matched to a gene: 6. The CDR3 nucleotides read TGTGCCAGCAGTGACCACCGACTAGCGGGAGGATACAATGAGCAGTTCTTC. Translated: CASSDHRLAGGYNEQFF.